This TCR beta chain is from a study of blood T cell repertoires in COVID-19 (dated by TCRdb to between 2020 and 2021). Turning to the overall study: Samples from collaborators originated in the United States, Italy and Spain and spanned both the acute and convalescent phases of COVID-19. The samples were drawn from two sources: the first 160 participants of the ongoing ImmuneRACE study, and about 1,300 subjects contributed by 6 global collaborators. The repertoires were released in a freely available public database meant as a resource for research on the immune response to SARS-CoV-2. Where available, HLA class I and class II types were taken from metadata supplied by the sample provider and were not determined by assay-based typing. The prospective study material was composed of cDNA or gDNA derived from T cells, B-cell-depleted T cells, or PBMCs. The sample metadata nearly always contained a de-identified subject ID, COVID-19 status, age in years and sex. The dataset comprised deeply sampled blood TCRbeta repertoires from subjects exposed to, actively infected with, or recovered from COVID-19.

Participants in the prospective study were enrolled through a virtual design, were aged roughly 18 to 90 years, and lived in 20 to 30 United States geographic areas. To assign participants to cohorts, the prospective study relied on clinical history that participants themselves reported in a screening survey and a study questionnaire. ImmuneRACE Cohort 3 recovered participants were defined by two consecutive negative NP/OP PCR tests, healthcare professional clearance, or symptom resolution. In the prospective study, whole blood, serum and a nasopharyngeal or oropharyngeal swab were collected from each participant by mobile phlebotomists. Additional blood draws and questionnaires over an approximately two-month period could optionally be provided by prospective study participants. Before DNA extraction, blood samples from the prospective study were shipped at room temperature or frozen. Overall results and qualifications from the work: The quantity of clinical and demographic metadata differed by source and by participant and was supplied without curation.

Turning to this clone: The antigen it binds to is not known. Base-call qualities are not available, and no considerably larger clone is one nucleotide away.

TCRbeta CDR3 regions were amplified from genomic DNA by means of the immunoSEQ Assay, a bias-controlled multiplex PCR. The study's own analysis went as follows. The number of nucleated cells in each sample was estimated from the amplification of reference gene primers within the assay. To quantify the absolute abundance of each unique TCRbeta CDR3 rearrangement, sequence reads were collapsed and filtered. For each sample, productive Simpson clonality was calculated by taking the square root of Simpson's diversity index across productive rearrangements. This immuneACCESS table, as held by TCRdb, lists in-frame sequences with V and J called but not all clones. Of the missing ones, under half trace to an unresolved V gene in checked studies; the others have no known cause. D and trimming were read from the DNA, whereas the V and J calls and clone size are those reported in that table. The sample includes roughly 300,000 clones, with nearly 90% observed a single time. The top ten clones comprise under 6% of the sample.

The CDR3 measures 15 amino acids from cysteine to phenylalanine. Only CDR3 DNA is held: 45 bases, read in frame from base 1. The germline V end is reduced by 1 base and the J end by 3 bases; junction bases left unmatched: 4. According to the germline V gene, CDR1 reads LGHNA and CDR2 reads YNFKEQ. Sequenced material: PBMCs or T cells enriched from blood (not recorded which). The source is a woman under 40 who had recovered from COVID-19. This sequence uses TRBV4-2 and TRBJ2-7, with 9 bases matching TRBD1. Read as DNA, the sequence is TGTGCCAGCAGCCAAGTCGGGACAGGGTACTACGAGCAGTACTTC. This encodes CASSQVGTGYYEQYF.